This T cell receptor beta chain appears in the sequencing data of a study of Graves' ophthalmopathy and Graves' hyperthyroidism. Germline trimming cut 5 bases from V and 5 bases from J; bases unmatched to any gene: 6. The CDR3 contains 14 residues. This clonotype was seen at least ten times. TCR beta CDR3 regions were amplified from RNA transcripts. An opening RT-PCR round employed HTBI primers and preceded a second-round multiplex PCR. Using its own MiXCR run on the multiplex PCR reads, TCRdb lists one record per CDR3 protein. The table has hundreds of thousands of distinct CDR3 sequences, more than 20% seen once.

Sequences were obtained from peripheral blood. This receptor was obtained from a woman aged 18 to 35 with stable Graves' hyperthyroidism. The gene calls are TRBV12-3 or TRBV12-4 and TRBJ1-1; 9 bases are shared with TRBD1. DNA for the CDR3: TGTGCCAGCAGTCAGACAGGGGGTTGGACTGAAGCTTTCTTT. This translates into CASSQTGGWTEAFF.